This TCR beta chain is drawn from a study of persistence of HIV-infected CD4 T cells. Germline loops: CDR1 SGHDT, CDR2 YYEEEE. This CDR3 region has 15 residues. V lost 4 bases and J 5 bases, leaving 18 bases between the germline ends. Notes on this clone: Its matching antigen is unknown.

The immunoSEQ assay was version 4, run in survey mode. TCRdb's copy holds only in-frame clones and misses some; the assay was immunoSEQ multiplex PCR. The sample yields approximately 5,300 clones, about 67% seen once. Lysates of CMV-infected fibroblasts at 9.5 to 10 ug/mL stimulated these cells. Sorting of responding CD4+ T cells relied on upregulated CD40 ligand together with CD69. This receptor was obtained from an adult man with HIV who was CMV-seropositive. The sequences come from CD4+ T cells sorted from PBMCs after roughly 18-hour stimulation, collected from a patient who received antiretroviral therapy. The rearrangement joins TRBV5-6 to TRBJ1-2; D ambiguous. The CDR3 DNA is TGTGCCAGCAGCCCGGCCTTAGCGGTAAGGTATGGCTACACCTTC. As protein: CASSPALAVRYGYTF.